Presented here are 18 T cell receptor beta chains from one specimen sequenced in a study of blood T cell repertoires in COVID-19 (dated by TCRdb to the early 2020s). Libraries were made using the immunoSEQ multiplex PCR assay. TCRdb obtained this table from immuneACCESS and retained in-frame rearrangements with V and J assigned. These tables miss some clones; where compared with another copy, unresolved V genes account for less than half of the shortfall, and the remainder is unexplained. The sample table lists 380,000 or so clones, 70% to 90% of them with a count of one. The ten biggest clones cover around 0.91% of the sample. Sequenced sample: PBMCs or T cells enriched from blood (not recorded which). These receptors were collected from a woman aged 30 to 39 with acute COVID-19.

The chain combines TRBV5-1 with TRBJ2-1; a weak D match, TRBD2 (6 bases). CDR1 and CDR2 from the germline V gene are SGHRS and YFSETQ. The V gene lost 0 bases and the J gene lost 6 bases, with 13 bases spanning the gap. This CDR3 is 15 amino acids long. The CDR3 reads CASSLARGSGNEQFF. In nucleotides, the CDR3 is TGCGCCAGCAGCTTGGCCCGGGGGTCAGGCAATGAGCAGTTCTTC.

This chain connects TRBV23-1 to TRBJ1-3, with 7 bases that match TRBD1. TRBV23-1 is an ORF; its function is uncertain. This CDR3 has 17 amino acids. V trimming: 6 bases; J trimming: 0 bases; junction bases outside the gene matches: 11. The CDR3 loop is CASRKDRTIYSGNTIYF. The CDR3 DNA follows: TGCGCCAGCAGAAAGGACAGGACAATCTACTCTGGAAACACCATATATTTT.

The chain has TRBV1 and TRBJ1-2; the tabulated D call, TRBD1, remains unverified against the DNA. TRBV1 counts as a pseudogene. The length of the CDR3 is 16 residues. The CDR3 sequence: CTSSQDLARDHYGYTF. CDR3 DNA sequence: TGCACCAGCAGCCAAGATCTGGCCAGGGATCACTATGGCTACACCTTC.

The chain carries TRBV27 and TRBJ1-6, with D perhaps TRBD1 (5 bases). CDR3 length equals 13 residues. Between the trimmed V and J ends, which lost 4 bases and 12 bases, there was a span of 13 bases. Germline-derived CDR1 and CDR2 are MNHEY and SMNVEV (reference sequence). The CDR3 region is CASSSDRFLPLHF. The CDR3 DNA reads TGTGCCAGCAGTTCTGACAGATTCCTACCCCTCCACTTT.

This rearrangement joins TRBV5-1 to TRBJ1-2; D gene ambiguous. The CDR3 has 14 amino acids. Germline lookup yields CDR1 SGHRS and CDR2 YFSETQ. V gave up 1 base and J gave up 0 bases, with 7 bases separating them. The CDR3 coding sequence is TGCGCCAGCAGCTTGTTTCCATCTAACTATGGCTACACCTTC. Translating it yields CASSLFPSNYGYTF. The whole variable domain, filled in from reference TRBV5-1 and TRBJ1-2, reads KAGVTQTPRYLIKTRGQQVTLSCSPISGHRSVSWYQQTPGQGLQFLFEYFSETQRNKGNFPGRFSGRQFSNSRSEMNVSTLELGDSALYLCASSLFPSNYGYTFGSGTRLTVV.

V and J are TRBV6-5 and TRBJ1-2, with TRBD1 matching 9 bases. CDR3 length: 14 amino acids. The germline CDR1 and CDR2 sequences are MNHEY and SVGAGI. The V and J ends lost 6 bases and 6 bases, in that order; junction bases with no gene match: 8. CDR3 DNA sequence: TGTGCCAGCAGGCTCGGGACAGGGATTCATGGCTACACCTTC. Translated, it gives CASRLGTGIHGYTF.

In this sample, this clone turned up once. CDR3 in amino acids: CASSSQGGDQPQHF. In DNA, the CDR3 is TGTGCCAGCAGCTCCCAGGGGGGCGATCAGCCCCAGCATTTT. J is TRBJ1-5 and V is TRBV7-9; TRBD1 matches at 7 bases. The ends lost 4 bases at V and 5 bases at J; junction bases unmatched: 5. The CDR3 extends over 14 amino acids. Germline CDR1 and CDR2: SEHNR and FQNEAQ (reference sequence). The full variable domain, in which reference TRBV7-9 and TRBJ1-5 provide the parts outside the CDR3, is DTGVSQNPRHKITKRGQNVTFRCDPISEHNRLYWYRQTLGQGPEFLTYFQNEAQLEKSRLLSDRFSAERPKGSFSTLEIQRTEQGDSAMYLCASSSQGGDQPQHFGDGTRLSIL.

As concerns this clone: The sample holds other DNA sequences that translate to the same CDR3. The chain is built from TRBV5-1 and TRBJ1-4; tentatively, D is TRBD1 (5 bases). This CDR3 region has 13 residues. V lost 0 bases to trimming and J lost 5 bases, with 5 bases between them. CDR1 and CDR2 from the germline V gene are SGHRS and YFSETQ. CDR3 residues: CASSLDRNEKLFF. CDR3 in DNA: TGCGCCAGCAGCTTGGACAGGAATGAAAAACTGTTTTTT.

This rearrangement joins TRBV5-1 to TRBJ2-7; TRBD1 aligns across 10 bases. CDR3 length: 14 amino acids. V dropped 5 bases and J dropped 0; count of bases not matched to a gene: 2. In germline, CDR1 is SGHRS, CDR2 YFSETQ. CDR3 sequence (DNA): TGCGCCAGCAGGACAGGGGGCACCTCCTACGAGCAGTACTTC. This encodes CASRTGGTSYEQYF.

The genes are TRBV27 and TRBJ2-3; tentative D call: TRBD1 (5 bases). CDR3 size: 15 residues. The V end lost 4 bases, the J end lost 2 bases, and 13 bases lay between the germline ends. Germline lookup yields CDR1 MNHEY and CDR2 SMNVEV (reference sequence). CDR3 bases: TGTGCCAGCAGTTCACACCAGGGTTACACAGATACGCAGTATTTT. It yields the protein CASSSHQGYTDTQYF.

The gene calls are TRBV5-1 and TRBJ2-2; 14 bases fit TRBD2. V lost 4 bases, J lost 7 bases, and 6 bases stayed unmatched. The CDR3 contains 16 residues. CDR1 and CDR2 from the germline V gene are SGHRS and YFSETQ. The CDR3 is CASSQGTSGGHGELFF. CDR3 nucleotide sequence: TGCGCCAGCAGCCAGGGGACTAGCGGGGGACACGGGGAGCTGTTTTTT.

The chain carries TRBV3-1 (or the pseudogene TRBV3-2) and TRBJ2-1; 8 positions match TRBD2. CDR3 length equals 15 residues. CDR1 is LGHDT, CDR2 YNNKEL, per germline (reference sequence). The junction had 5 bases not matched to a gene; V was cut back by 6 bases and J by 1 base. This CDR3 reads CASSHIAGSYNEQFF. The CDR3 nucleotides are TGTGCCAGCAGTCATATAGCGGGGTCCTACAATGAGCAGTTCTTC.

This clone has a handful of counts. V is TRBV7-9 and J is TRBJ1-6, with D perhaps matching TRBD1 (6 bases). Germline V lookup: CDR1 SEHNR, CDR2 FQNEAQ (reference sequence). The CDR3 spans 15 residues. The V gene lost 2 bases and the J gene lost 6 bases, with 11 bases spanning the gap. The CDR3 sequence is CASSLRRGGNSPLHF. The DNA for the CDR3 is TGTGCCAGCAGCTTAAGGAGAGGGGGTAATTCACCCCTCCACTTT.

The chain uses TRBV4-1 and TRBJ2-3, with 8 nucleotides matching TRBD2. After removal of 1 base from V and 2 bases from J, the junction contained 8 bases not matched to a gene. The CDR3 has 17 amino acids. CDR1 and CDR2 from the germline V gene are MGHRA and YSYEKL. As DNA, the CDR3 is TGCGCCAGCAGCCAAGTCTTTGCGGGGGGCTCCACAGATACGCAGTATTTT. Amino acids: CASSQVFAGGSTDTQYF.

V gene TRBV7-9 combines with J gene TRBJ1-2; TRBD1 matches at 7 bases. V was pared by 5 bases and J by 5 bases, with 5 bases of the junction left unmatched. Germline lookup yields CDR1 SEHNR and CDR2 FQNEAQ (reference sequence). The CDR3 spans 13 residues. The CDR3 region is CASSPSTGYGYTF. CDR3 bases: TGTGCCAGCAGCCCATCGACAGGGTATGGCTACACCTTC.

The rearrangement joins TRBV7-2 to TRBJ1-2; no firm D call. Germline V gene sequence: CDR1 SGHTA, CDR2 FQGNSA. V was clipped by 4 bases and J by 6 bases, with 12 bases between them. This CDR3 spans 13 amino acids. The CDR3 sequence is CASSSWAVNGYTF. CDR3 sequence (DNA): TGTGCCAGCAGCTCCTGGGCTGTTAATGGCTACACCTTC. The full variable domain, its missing parts supplied by reference TRBV7-2 and TRBJ1-2, is GAGVSQSPSNKVTEKGKDVELRCDPISGHTALYWYRQSLGQGLEFLIYFQGNSAPDKSGLPSDRFSAERTGGSVSTLTIQRTQQEDSAVYLCASSSWAVNGYTFGSGTRLTVV.

This clone was counted a few times. The chain couples TRBV19 to TRBJ1-2, with D tentatively TRBD1 (6 bases). Germline V lookup: CDR1 LNHDA, CDR2 SQIVND (reference sequence). The V end was cut by 5 bases, the J end by 7 bases, with 17 bases between. The CDR3 runs to 14 residues. CDR3 sequence (DNA): TGTGCCAGTAGTTCCTCACAGGGAAAGGTTGGCTACACCTTC. Its translation: CASSSSQGKVGYTF.

Note on this clone: Other DNA sequences in this specimen translate into the identical CDR3. The CDR3 nucleotides read TGTGCCAGCAGCCAAAACTATGGCTACACCTTC. As protein: CASSQNYGYTF. This chain connects TRBV28 to TRBJ1-2; D remains ambiguous. Trimming stripped 6 bases from V and 2 bases from J, with 4 bases between. This CDR3 has 11 residues. Germline lookup yields CDR1 MDHEN and CDR2 SYDVKM.